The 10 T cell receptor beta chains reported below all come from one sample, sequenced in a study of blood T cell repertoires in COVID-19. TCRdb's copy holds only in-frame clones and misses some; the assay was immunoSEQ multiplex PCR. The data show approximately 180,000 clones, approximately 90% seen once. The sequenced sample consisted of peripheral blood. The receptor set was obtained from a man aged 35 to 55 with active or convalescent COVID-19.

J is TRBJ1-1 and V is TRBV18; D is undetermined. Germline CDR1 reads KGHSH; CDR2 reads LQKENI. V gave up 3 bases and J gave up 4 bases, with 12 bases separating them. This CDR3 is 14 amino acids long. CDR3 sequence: CASSPRELATEAFF. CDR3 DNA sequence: TGTGCCAGCTCACCCCGGGAGTTGGCCACTGAAGCTTTCTTT.

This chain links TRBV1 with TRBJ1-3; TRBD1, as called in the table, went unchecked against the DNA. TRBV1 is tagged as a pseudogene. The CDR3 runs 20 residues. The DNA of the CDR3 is TGCACCAGCAGCCAAGATCCCGCCGGGACAGGGGGCGCTTCAGGAAACACCATATATTTT. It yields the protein CTSSQDPAGTGGASGNTIYF.

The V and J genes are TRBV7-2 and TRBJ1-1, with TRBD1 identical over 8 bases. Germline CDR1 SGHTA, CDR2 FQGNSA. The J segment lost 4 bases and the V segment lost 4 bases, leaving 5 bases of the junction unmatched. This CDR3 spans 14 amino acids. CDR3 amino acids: CASSSTGGITEAFF. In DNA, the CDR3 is TGTGCCAGCAGCTCCACAGGGGGGATCACTGAAGCTTTCTTT.

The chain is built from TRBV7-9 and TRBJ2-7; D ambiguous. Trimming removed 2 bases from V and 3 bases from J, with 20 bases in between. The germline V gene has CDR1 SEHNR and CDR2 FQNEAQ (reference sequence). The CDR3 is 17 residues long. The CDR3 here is CASSLSSGAVTHYEQYF. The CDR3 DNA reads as TGTGCCAGCAGCTTATCGAGTGGCGCGGTCACGCACTACGAGCAGTACTTC.

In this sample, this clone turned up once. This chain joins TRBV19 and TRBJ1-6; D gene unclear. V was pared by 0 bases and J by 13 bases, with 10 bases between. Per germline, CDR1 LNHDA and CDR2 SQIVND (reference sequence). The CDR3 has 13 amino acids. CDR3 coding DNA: TGTGCCAGTAGTATAGATCCCACTTCTCCCCTCCACTTT. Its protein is CASSIDPTSPLHF.

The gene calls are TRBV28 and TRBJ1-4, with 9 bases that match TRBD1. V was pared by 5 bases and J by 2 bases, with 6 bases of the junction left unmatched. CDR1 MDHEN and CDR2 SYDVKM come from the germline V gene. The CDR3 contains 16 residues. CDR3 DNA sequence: TGTGCCAGCAGTCTACAGGGGGCCGGGACTAATGAAAAACTGTTTTTT. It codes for CASSLQGAGTNEKLFF.

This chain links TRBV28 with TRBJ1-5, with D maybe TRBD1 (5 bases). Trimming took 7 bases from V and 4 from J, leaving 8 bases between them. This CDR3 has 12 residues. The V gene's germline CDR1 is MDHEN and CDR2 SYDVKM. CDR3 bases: TGTGCCAGCACGGGGGGGAATCAGCCCCAGCATTTT. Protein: CASTGGNQPQHF.

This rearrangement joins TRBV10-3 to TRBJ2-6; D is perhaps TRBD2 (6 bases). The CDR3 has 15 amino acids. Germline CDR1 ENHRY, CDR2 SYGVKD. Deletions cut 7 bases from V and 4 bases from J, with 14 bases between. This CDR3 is CAITSGGQGANVLTF. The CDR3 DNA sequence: TGTGCCATCACCTCCGGGGGTCAAGGGGCCAACGTCCTGACTTTC.

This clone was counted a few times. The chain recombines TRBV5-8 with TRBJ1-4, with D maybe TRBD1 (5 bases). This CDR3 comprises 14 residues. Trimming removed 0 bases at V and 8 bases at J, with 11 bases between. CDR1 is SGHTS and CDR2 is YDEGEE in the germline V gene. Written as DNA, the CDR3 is TGTGCCAGCAGCTTGGGCAGGCCAGGGGAAAAACTGTTTTTT. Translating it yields CASSLGRPGEKLFF.

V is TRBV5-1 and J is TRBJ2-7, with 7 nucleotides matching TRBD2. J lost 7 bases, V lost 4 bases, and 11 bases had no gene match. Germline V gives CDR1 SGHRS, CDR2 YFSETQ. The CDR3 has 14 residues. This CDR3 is CASSPAGESREQYF. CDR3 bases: TGCGCCAGCAGCCCCGCGGGGGAGAGTAGGGAGCAGTACTTC.